The next 14 T cell receptor beta chains were all read from a single sample in a study of Graves' ophthalmopathy and Graves' hyperthyroidism. TCR beta CDR3 regions were amplified from RNA transcripts. Second-round multiplex PCR followed a first-round RT-PCR using HTBI primers. From the multiplex PCR reads, TCRdb called clonotypes with MiXCR, one entry per CDR3 protein. This sample carries around 1,200,000 distinct CDR3 sequences, 35% to 40% of them seen once, and the ten largest clones take around 10%. Sample: peripheral blood or thyroid tissue (not recorded which). The receptors originated from an adult man with Graves' hyperthyroidism.

This clonotype was detected only once. One end of the junction is discordant with germline, which a read error may explain. CDR3 nucleotide sequence: TGTGCCATCAGTGAGAGAGGTACGGACGTCACAGATACACAGTATTTT. Translation: CAISERGTDVTDTQYF. The chain uses TRBV10-3 and TRBJ2-3, with unresolved D. The germline V gene encodes CDR1 ENHRY and CDR2 SYGVKD. This CDR3 comprises 16 residues.

J is TRBJ1-5 and V is TRBV10-3; weak D call: TRBD1 (6 bases). V lost 2 bases and J lost 1, with 15 bases in between. Germline values: CDR1 ENHRY, CDR2 SYGVKD. The CDR3 totals 17 residues. This CDR3 reads CAISESGGADSNQPQHF. Written as DNA, the CDR3 is TGTGCCATCAGTGAGAGTGGGGGGGCGGACAGCAATCAGCCCCAGCATTTT.

This clonotype occurred many times. V usage is TRBV7-9 and J usage is TRBJ1-5; D gene unclear. The CDR3 runs to 17 residues. CDR1 is SEHNR, CDR2 FQNEAQ, per germline (reference sequence). V lost 3 bases to trimming and J lost 4 bases, with 19 bases between them. DNA for the CDR3: TGTGCCAGCAGCTTGTTCGCTGGCAGCCCTGGGAATCAGCCCCAGCATTTT. Translating it yields CASSLFAGSPGNQPQHF.

This clonotype appeared a few times. The DNA for the CDR3 is TGCAGTGCTGGGGTCCGGGACAGGGGATTCTACGAGCAGTACTTC. Its translation is CSAGVRDRGFYEQYF. The rearrangement links TRBV20-1 to TRBJ2-7, with 10 bases fitting TRBD1. This CDR3 is 15 amino acids long. V was pared by 5 bases and J by 3 bases, with 10 bases of the junction left unmatched. CDR1 is DFQATT, CDR2 SNEGSKA, per germline (reference sequence).

As regards this clonotype: A read error may explain this, as a much larger clone is one base away. The CDR3 sequence is CASPSGTQYF. In DNA, the CDR3 is TGTGCCAGCCCGTCAGGTACGCAGTATTTT. The chain has TRBV12-3 or TRBV12-4 and TRBJ2-3; D gene unclear. This CDR3 region has 10 residues. V lost 8 bases, J lost 8 bases, and 8 bases lay in between.

Details on this clonotype: A single base separates this from a much larger clone, so it may be a read error. The V gene is TRBV6-4, the J gene TRBJ1-2; D call uncertain. The V end was cut by 0 bases, the J end by 7 bases, with 15 bases between. Germline V gives CDR1 MRHNA, CDR2 SNTAGT. The CDR3 sequence is 15 residues long. CDR3 amino acids: CASSDSIVGRSGYTF. In DNA, the CDR3 is TGTGCCAGCAGTGACTCGATAGTAGGGAGGAGTGGCTACACCTTC.

This clonotype was counted ten times or more. The chain is built from TRBV11-2 and TRBJ2-7, with no clear D. CDR3 size: 15 residues. The ends were cut back, 4 bases at V and 5 bases at J, with 18 bases in the middle. CDR1 SGHAT and CDR2 FQNNGV come from the germline V gene. The CDR3 DNA reads TGTGCCAGCAGCTCGAGAGCAGAGACACGCCACGAGCAGTACTTC. Translating gives CASSSRAETRHEQYF.

Only a few counts were recorded for this clonotype. The chain couples TRBV4-3 to TRBJ2-2; the D is unclear. Per germline, CDR1 LGHNA and CDR2 YSLEER. The germline V and J ends were trimmed by 5 bases and 0 bases, with 10 bases remaining between them. The CDR3 contains 15 residues. This CDR3 is CASSFRDTNTGELFF. CDR3 DNA: TGCGCCAGCAGCTTCCGCGACACGAACACCGGGGAGCTGTTTTTT.

This clonotype was seen more than once but under ten times. This chain links TRBV2 with TRBJ1-5; 8 bases are a match to TRBD1. The germline CDR1 and CDR2 sequences are SNHLY and FYNNEI. CDR3 length: 14 amino acids. V lost 8 bases to trimming and J lost 4 bases; unmatched junction nucleotides: 7. CDR3 sequence reads: CASGRQGTNQPQHF. CDR3 nucleotide sequence: TGTGCCAGCGGACGACAGGGGACGAATCAGCCCCAGCATTTT.

The chain uses TRBV10-3 and TRBJ1-2; TRBD1 aligns across 10 bases. V shed 6 bases, J shed 8 bases, and the junction held 6 bases outside the gene matches. Germline-derived CDR1 and CDR2 are ENHRY and SYGVKD. The CDR3 length is 13 residues. In DNA form, the CDR3 reads TGTGCCATCAGGACAGGGGGCACGGGAGGCTACACCTTC. Protein sequence: CAIRTGGTGGYTF.

A word on this clonotype: A read error may be the cause here, since a much bigger clone is one base away. The CDR3 DNA reads TGCAGTGCTCCTCGACAGGGGACGGACGAGCGGTACTTC. Translated, it gives CSAPRQGTDERYF. The gene calls are TRBV20-1 and TRBJ2-7; 8 bases line up with TRBD1. Germline V lookup: CDR1 DFQATT, CDR2 SNEGSKA (reference sequence). The length of the CDR3 is 13 residues.

This clonotype turned up a few times. The chain carries TRBV5-4 and TRBJ2-7; 7 nucleotides align to TRBD2. Germline-derived CDR1 and CDR2 are SGHNT and YYREEE (reference sequence). This CDR3 spans 15 amino acids. V was pared by 3 bases and J by 0 bases, with 6 bases of the junction left unmatched. CDR3 coding DNA: TGTGCCAGCAGCTACGATCCGGGAGGCTCCTACGAGCAGTACTTC. Its translation is CASSYDPGGSYEQYF.

There are a few counts of this clonotype. The chain joins TRBV5-4 to TRBJ1-4, with a tentative D call TRBD1 (6 bases). Germline lookup yields CDR1 SGHNT and CDR2 YYREEE (reference sequence). CDR3 length: 14 residues. Trimming took 0 bases from V and 4 from J, leaving 7 bases between them. The CDR3 is CASSLVDSNEKLFF. DNA of the CDR3: TGTGCCAGCAGCTTGGTGGACAGTAATGAAAAACTGTTTTTT.

This clonotype was recorded many times. V is TRBV11-2 and J is TRBJ2-5, with D possibly being TRBD1 (7 bases). CDR1 SGHAT and CDR2 FQNNGV come from the germline V gene. The length of the CDR3 is 16 residues. V lost 5 bases and J 5 bases, leaving 21 bases between the germline ends. CDR3 residues: CASSRFPTGAGETQYF. CDR3 nucleotide sequence: TGTGCCAGCAGCCGGTTCCCCACAGGGGCGGGGGAGACCCAGTACTTC. The full variable domain, completed using reference TRBV11-2 and TRBJ2-5, is EAGVAQSPRYKIIEKRQSVAFWCNPISGHATLYWYQQILGQGPKLLIQFQNNGVVDDSQLPKDRFSAERLKGVDSTLKIQPAKLEDSAVYLCASSRFPTGAGETQYFGPGTRLLVL.